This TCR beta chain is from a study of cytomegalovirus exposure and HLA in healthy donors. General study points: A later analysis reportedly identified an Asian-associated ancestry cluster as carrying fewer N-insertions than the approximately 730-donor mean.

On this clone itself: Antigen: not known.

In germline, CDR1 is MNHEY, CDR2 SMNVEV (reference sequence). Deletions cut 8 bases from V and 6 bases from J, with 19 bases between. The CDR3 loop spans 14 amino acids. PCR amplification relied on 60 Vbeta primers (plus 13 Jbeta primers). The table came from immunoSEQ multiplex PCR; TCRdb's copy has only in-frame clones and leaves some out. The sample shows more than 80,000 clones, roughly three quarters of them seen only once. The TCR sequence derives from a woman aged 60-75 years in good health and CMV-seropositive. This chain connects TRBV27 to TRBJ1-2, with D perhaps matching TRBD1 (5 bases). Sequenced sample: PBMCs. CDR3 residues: CASGYIEAGDGYTF. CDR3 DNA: TGTGCCAGCGGATATATAGAGGCGGGGGATGGCTACACCTTC.